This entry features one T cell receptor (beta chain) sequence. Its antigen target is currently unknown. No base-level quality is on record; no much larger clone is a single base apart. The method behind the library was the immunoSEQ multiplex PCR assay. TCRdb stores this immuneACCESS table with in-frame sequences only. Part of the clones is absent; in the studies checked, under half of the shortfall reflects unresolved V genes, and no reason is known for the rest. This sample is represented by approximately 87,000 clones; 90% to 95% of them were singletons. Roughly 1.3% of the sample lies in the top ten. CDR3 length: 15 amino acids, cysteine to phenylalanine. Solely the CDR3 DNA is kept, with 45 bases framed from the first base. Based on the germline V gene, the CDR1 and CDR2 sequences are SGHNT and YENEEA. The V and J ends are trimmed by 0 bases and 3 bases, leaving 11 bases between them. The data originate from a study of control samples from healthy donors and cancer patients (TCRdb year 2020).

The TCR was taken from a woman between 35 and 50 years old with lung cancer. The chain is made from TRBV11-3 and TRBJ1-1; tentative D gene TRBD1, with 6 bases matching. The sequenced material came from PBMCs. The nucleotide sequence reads TGTGCCAGCAGCTTAGATCCGGGACATTACACTGAAGCTTTCTTT. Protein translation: CASSLDPGHYTEAFF. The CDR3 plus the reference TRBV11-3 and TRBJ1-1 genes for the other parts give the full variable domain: EAGVVQSPRYKIIEKKQPVAFWCNPISGHNTLYWYLQNLGQGPELLIRYENEEAVDDSQLPKDRFSAERLKGVDSTLKIQPAELGDSAVYLCASSLDPGHYTEAFFGQGTRLTVV.